What follows is one T cell receptor beta chain and its context. Its antigen is as yet unknown. The data were obtained in a study of T cell repertoires in cytomegalovirus infection. Study at large: Recently identified HLA-C-restricted and well-studied HLA-B-restricted CMV epitopes were used. Based on public TCR beta signatures, there were indications of CMV infection and of a matching HLA type.

General study results and limits: The ex vivo response showed dominance by HLA-C-restricted CMV-specific TCR beta clonotypes. The cumulative frequency of public TCR beta families identified carriers of CMV plus the relevant HLA.

One entry per CDR3 protein, called by TCRdb with MiXCR from the reads. The sample includes about 63,000 distinct CDR3 sequences, around 20% of them seen just once. This CDR3 has 16 residues. Germline CDR1 is SGHTA and CDR2 is FQGNSA. Trimming removed 3 bases from V and 4 bases from J, with 17 bases in between. The origin of this receptor is a human donor in good health (CMV status not recorded). Some clones in this sample may be carry-over from other donors' samples. The chain is built from TRBV7-2 and TRBJ2-3, with D possibly matching TRBD1 (5 bases). Sequenced here: CD8+ T cells from cultured PBMCs, sampled from culture after CMV antigen stimulation. Here the CDR3 DNA reads TGTGCCAGCAGCTTGACAGCCTGGGCACTCGCAGATACGCAGTATTTT. It codes for CASSLTAWALADTQYF.